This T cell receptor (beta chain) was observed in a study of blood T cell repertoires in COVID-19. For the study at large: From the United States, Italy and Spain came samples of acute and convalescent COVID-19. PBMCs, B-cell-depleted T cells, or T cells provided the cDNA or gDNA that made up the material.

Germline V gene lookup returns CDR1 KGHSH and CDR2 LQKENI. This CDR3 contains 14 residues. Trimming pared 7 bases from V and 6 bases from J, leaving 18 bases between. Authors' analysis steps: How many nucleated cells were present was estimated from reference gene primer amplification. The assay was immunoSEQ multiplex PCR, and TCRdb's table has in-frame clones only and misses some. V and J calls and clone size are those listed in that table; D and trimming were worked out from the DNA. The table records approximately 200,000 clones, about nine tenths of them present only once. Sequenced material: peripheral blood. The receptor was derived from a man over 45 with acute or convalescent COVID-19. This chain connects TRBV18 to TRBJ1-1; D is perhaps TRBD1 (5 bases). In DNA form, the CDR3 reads TGTGCCAGCTTAACAACCCCAGGGAGGGCTGAAGCTTTCTTT. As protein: CASLTTPGRAEAFF.